This T cell receptor beta chain is from a study of beta chain features in type 1 diabetes. Overall study results and limits: Moderate yet significant TCRB CDR3 shortening was seen in Type 1 diabetes patients in all four CD4+ subsets.

Heparinised blood was drawn once per donor, averaging approximately 100 mL. CD4+ naive, central memory, regulatory and stem cell-like memory cells were sorted via CD45RO/CCR7/CD25/CD127/CD95/CD27. Purity (above 98%) was reached by all sorted populations. From germline, CDR1 is SGHRS and CDR2 YFSETQ. V dropped 4 bases and J dropped 3; count of bases not matched to a gene: 5. The CDR3 has 15 residues. This clone appeared once. Its target is not known. Other DNA sequences in the sample encode the same CDR3. Reverse transcribing all isolated RNA meant expressed TCRB transcripts were sequenced. Naive, central memory and regulatory T cell samples averaged around 3.3 million reads. Assay used: immunoSEQ multiplex PCR; TCRdb lists only in-frame clones, some missing. The sample holds hundreds of thousands of clones, over 12% seen once.

The V call is TRBV5-1, the J call TRBJ2-1, with TRBD2 identical over 9 bases. Specimen: naive CD4+ T cells from blood. The source of this sequence is a man younger than 30 with type 1 diabetes. The CDR3 DNA reads TGCGCCAGCAGCCCGGGACTAGCCGACTACAATGAGCAGTTCTTC. Translating gives CASSPGLADYNEQFF.